This T cell receptor beta chain came from a study of T cell repertoires in cytomegalovirus infection. In the study overall: Epitope selection comprised recently identified HLA-C-restricted CMV epitopes and well-studied HLA-B-restricted CMV epitopes. Study findings and constraints: Across the ex vivo response, the dominant clonotypes were HLA-C-restricted CMV-specific TCR beta clonotypes.

Germline CDR1 reads MGHRA; CDR2 reads YSYEKL. V lost 3 bases and J lost 8; bases outside the gene matches: 6. The CDR3 has 14 residues. As to this clonotype: Its antigen is not identified.

A single record per CDR3 protein comes from TCRdb applying MiXCR to the reads. This sample has around 770,000 distinct CDR3 sequences, with about 27% found just once. The sample consisted of cultured CD8+ T cells from PBMCs, taken from culture after CMV antigen stimulation. This sequence originates from a human donor in good health (CMV status not recorded). Some clones in this sample may be carry-over from other donors' samples. The chain links TRBV4-1 to TRBJ2-1; 8 nucleotides match TRBD2. The CDR3: CASSHDGGAYEQFF. The CDR3, as DNA: TGCGCCAGCAGCCATGACGGGGGGGCGTATGAGCAGTTCTTC.